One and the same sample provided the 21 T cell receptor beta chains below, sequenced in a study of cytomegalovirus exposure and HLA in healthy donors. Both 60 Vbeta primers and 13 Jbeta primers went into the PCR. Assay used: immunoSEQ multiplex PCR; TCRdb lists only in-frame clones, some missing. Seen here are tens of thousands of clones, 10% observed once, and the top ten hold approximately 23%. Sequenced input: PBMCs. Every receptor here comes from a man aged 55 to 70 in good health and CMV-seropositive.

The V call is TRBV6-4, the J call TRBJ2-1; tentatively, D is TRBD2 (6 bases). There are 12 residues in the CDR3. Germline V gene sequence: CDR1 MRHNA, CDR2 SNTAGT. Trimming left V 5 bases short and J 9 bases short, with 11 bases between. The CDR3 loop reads CASSLGGGEQFF. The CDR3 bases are TGTGCCAGCAGTTTGGGGGGAGGTGAGCAGTTCTTC.

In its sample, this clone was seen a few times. CDR3 sequence (DNA): TGCAGCTTTCGGAGCCCCCTTGAAGCTTTCTTT. As protein: CSFRSPLEAFF. The rearrangement joins TRBV29-1 to TRBJ1-1; the D is unclear. Germline CDR1 SQVTM, CDR2 ANQGSEA. The CDR3 runs to 11 residues. Deletions cut 8 bases from V and 7 bases from J, with 14 bases between.

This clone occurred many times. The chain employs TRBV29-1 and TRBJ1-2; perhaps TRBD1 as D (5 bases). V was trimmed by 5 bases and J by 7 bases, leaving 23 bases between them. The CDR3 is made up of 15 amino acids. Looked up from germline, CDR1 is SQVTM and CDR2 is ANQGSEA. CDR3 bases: TGCAGCGTTACCCCCGATGAGTACTTTGGGGCTGGCTACACCTTC. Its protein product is CSVTPDEYFGAGYTF.

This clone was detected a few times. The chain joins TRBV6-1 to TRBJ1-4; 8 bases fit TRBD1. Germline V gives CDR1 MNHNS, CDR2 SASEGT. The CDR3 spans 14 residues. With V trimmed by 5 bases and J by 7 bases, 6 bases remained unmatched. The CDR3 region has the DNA TGTGCCAGCAGTTTGGACAGGGAGATTGAAAAACTGTTTTTT. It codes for CASSLDREIEKLFF.

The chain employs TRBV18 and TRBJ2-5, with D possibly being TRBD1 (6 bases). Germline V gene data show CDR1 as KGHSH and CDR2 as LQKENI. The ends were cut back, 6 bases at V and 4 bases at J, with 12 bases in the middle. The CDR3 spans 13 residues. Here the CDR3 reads CASSRDRRETQYF. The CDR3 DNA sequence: TGTGCCAGCTCGCGTGACAGGAGAGAGACCCAGTACTTC.

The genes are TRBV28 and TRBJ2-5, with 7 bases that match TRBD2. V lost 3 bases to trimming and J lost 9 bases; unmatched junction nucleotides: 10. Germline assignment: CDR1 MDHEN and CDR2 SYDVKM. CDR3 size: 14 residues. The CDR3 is CASSLGGRERPQYF. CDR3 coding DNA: TGTGCCAGCAGTTTGGGCGGGAGAGAGAGACCCCAGTACTTC.

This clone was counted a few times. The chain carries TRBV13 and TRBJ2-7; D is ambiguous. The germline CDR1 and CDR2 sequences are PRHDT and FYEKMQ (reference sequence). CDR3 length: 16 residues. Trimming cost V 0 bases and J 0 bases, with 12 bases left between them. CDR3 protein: CASSLGDSRISYEQYV. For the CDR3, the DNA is TGTGCCAGCAGCTTAGGAGACTCGCGAATCTCCTACGAGCAGTACGTC.

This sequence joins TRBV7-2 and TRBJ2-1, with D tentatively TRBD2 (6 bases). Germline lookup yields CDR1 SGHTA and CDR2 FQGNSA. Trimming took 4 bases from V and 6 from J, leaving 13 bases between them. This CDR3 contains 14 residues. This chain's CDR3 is CASSSGSWANEQFF. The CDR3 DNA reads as TGTGCCAGCAGCTCCGGGAGTTGGGCCAATGAGCAGTTCTTC.

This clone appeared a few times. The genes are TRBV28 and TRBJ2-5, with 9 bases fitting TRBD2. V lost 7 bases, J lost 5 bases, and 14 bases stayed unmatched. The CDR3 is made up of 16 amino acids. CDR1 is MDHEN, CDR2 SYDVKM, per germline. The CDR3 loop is CASNQLAGGAGETQYF. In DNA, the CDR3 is TGTGCCAGCAATCAACTGGCGGGGGGGGCTGGGGAGACCCAGTACTTC.

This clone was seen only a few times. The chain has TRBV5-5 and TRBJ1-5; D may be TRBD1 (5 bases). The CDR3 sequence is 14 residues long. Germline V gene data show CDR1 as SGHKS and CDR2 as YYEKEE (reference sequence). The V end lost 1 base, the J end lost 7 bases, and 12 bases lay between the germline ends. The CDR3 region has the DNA TGTGCCAGCAGCTTGTCCACTCAGGGACAGCCCCAGCATTTT. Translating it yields CASSLSTQGQPQHF. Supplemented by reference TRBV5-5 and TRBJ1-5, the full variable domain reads DAGVTQSPTHLIKTRGQQVTLRCSPISGHKSVSWYQQVLGQGPQFIFQYYEKEERGRGNFPDRFSARQFPNYSSELNVNALLLGDSALYLCASSLSTQGQPQHFGDGTRLSIL.

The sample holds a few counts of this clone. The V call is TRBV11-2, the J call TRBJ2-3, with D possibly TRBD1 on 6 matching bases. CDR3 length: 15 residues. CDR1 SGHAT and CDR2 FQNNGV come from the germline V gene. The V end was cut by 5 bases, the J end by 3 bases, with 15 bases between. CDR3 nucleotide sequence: TGTGCCAGCAGCCCAGGACAGCCTCGGACAGATACGCAGTATTTT. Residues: CASSPGQPRTDTQYF. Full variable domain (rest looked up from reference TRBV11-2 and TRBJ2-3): EAGVAQSPRYKIIEKRQSVAFWCNPISGHATLYWYQQILGQGPKLLIQFQNNGVVDDSQLPKDRFSAERLKGVDSTLKIQPAKLEDSAVYLCASSPGQPRTDTQYFGPGTRLTVL.

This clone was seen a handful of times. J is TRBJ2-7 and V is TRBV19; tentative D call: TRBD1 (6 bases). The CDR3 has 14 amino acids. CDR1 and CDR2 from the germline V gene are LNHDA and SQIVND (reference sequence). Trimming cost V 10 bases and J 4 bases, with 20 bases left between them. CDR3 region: CATRGSRFPYEQYF. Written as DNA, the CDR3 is TGTGCCACCAGGGGTAGCAGGTTTCCTTACGAGCAGTACTTC. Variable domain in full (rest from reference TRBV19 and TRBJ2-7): DGGITQSPKYLFRKEGQNVTLSCEQNLNHDAMYWYRQDPGQGLRLIYYSQIVNDFQKGDIAEGYSVSREKKESFPLTVTSAQKNPTAFYLCATRGSRFPYEQYFGPGTRLTVT.

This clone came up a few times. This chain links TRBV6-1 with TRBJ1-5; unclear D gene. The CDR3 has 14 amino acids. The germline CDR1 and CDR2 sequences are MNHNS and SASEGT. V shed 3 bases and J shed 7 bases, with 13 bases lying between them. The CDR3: CASSDGGSSQPQHF. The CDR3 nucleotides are TGTGCCAGCAGTGATGGAGGGTCAAGCCAGCCCCAGCATTTT.

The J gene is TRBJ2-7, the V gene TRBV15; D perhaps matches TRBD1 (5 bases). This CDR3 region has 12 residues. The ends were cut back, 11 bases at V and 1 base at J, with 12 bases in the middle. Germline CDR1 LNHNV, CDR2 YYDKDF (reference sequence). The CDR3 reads CARQGRSYEQYF. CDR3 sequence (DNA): TGTGCCCGTCAGGGAAGATCCTACGAGCAGTACTTC.

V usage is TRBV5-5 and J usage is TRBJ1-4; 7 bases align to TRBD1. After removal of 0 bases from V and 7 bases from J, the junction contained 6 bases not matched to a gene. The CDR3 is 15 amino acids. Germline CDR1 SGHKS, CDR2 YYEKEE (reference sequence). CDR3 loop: CASSLGGQMSEKLFF. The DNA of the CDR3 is TGTGCCAGCAGCTTGGGGGGACAGATGAGTGAAAAACTGTTTTTT.

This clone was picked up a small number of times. The CDR3 region has the DNA TGTGCCTGGAGTCCTACAGCGGCCGCCTATGGCTACACCTTC. It encodes CAWSPTAAAYGYTF. The chain combines TRBV30 with TRBJ1-2, with no clear D. V gave up 2 bases and J gave up 4 bases, with 14 bases separating them. Germline V CDR1 and CDR2: GTSNPN, SVGIG (reference sequence). CDR3 size: 14 residues. Together with reference TRBV30 and TRBJ1-2, the CDR3 gives the full variable domain: SQTIHQWPATLVQPVGSPLSLECTVEGTSNPNLYWYRQAAGRGLQLLFYSVGIGQISSEVPQNLSASRPQDRQFILSSKKLLLSDSGFYLCAWSPTAAAYGYTFGSGTRLTVV.

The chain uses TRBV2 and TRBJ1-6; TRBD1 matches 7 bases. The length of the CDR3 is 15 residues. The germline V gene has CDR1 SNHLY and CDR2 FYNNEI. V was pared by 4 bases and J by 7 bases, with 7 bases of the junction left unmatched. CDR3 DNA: TGTGCCAGCAGTGGAGAGGGGGCCCCGAATTCACCCCTCCACTTT. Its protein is CASSGEGAPNSPLHF. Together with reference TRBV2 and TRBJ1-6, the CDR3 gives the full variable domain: EPEVTQTPSHQVTQMGQEVILRCVPISNHLYFYWYRQILGQKVEFLVSFYNNEISEKSEIFDDQFSVERPDGSNFTLKIRSTKLEDSAMYFCASSGEGAPNSPLHFGNGTRLTVT.

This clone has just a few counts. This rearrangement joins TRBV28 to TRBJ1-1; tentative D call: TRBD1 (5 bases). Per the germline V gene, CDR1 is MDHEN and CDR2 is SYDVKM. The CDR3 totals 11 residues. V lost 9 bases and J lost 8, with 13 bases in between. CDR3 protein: CASGGGGEAFF. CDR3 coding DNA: TGTGCCAGTGGAGGCGGGGGGGAAGCTTTCTTT.

This CDR3 is CAWTRFTGTSGGTGDEQFF. Written as DNA, the CDR3 is TGTGCCTGGACTCGCTTTACCGGGACTAGCGGGGGGACCGGCGATGAGCAGTTCTTC. V gene TRBV30 combines with J gene TRBJ2-1; 15 bases match TRBD2. The V gene's germline CDR1 is GTSNPN and CDR2 SVGIG (reference sequence). V shed 4 bases, J shed 8 bases, and the junction held 18 bases outside the gene matches. The CDR3 is made up of 19 amino acids.

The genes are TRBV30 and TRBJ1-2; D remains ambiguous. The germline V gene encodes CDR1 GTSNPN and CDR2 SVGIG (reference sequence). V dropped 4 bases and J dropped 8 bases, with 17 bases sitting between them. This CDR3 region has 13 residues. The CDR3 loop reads CAWMGAHLWGYTF. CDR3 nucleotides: TGTGCCTGGATGGGAGCGCACCTATGGGGCTACACCTTC.

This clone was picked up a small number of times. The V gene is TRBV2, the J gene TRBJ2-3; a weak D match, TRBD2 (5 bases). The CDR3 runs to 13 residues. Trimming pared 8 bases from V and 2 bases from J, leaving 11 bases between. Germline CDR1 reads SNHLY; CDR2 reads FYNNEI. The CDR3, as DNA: TGTGCCAGCGGGCTAGCCAACACAGATACGCAGTATTTT. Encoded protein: CASGLANTDTQYF. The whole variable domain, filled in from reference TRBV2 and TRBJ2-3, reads EPEVTQTPSHQVTQMGQEVILRCVPISNHLYFYWYRQILGQKVEFLVSFYNNEISEKSEIFDDQFSVERPDGSNFTLKIRSTKLEDSAMYFCASGLANTDTQYFGPGTRLTVL.